The entry below gives a single T cell receptor (beta chain) sequence along with its context. The data stem from a study of blood T cell repertoires in COVID-19. Study information: Sites in the United States, Italy and Spain provided acute and convalescent COVID-19 samples. In each case, the material was cDNA or gDNA derived from T cells, B-cell-depleted T cells, or PBMCs.

In the original workflow: The authors estimated nucleated cell counts from reference gene primer amplification. Produced via immunoSEQ multiplex PCR; TCRdb's table is partial and in-frame only. Clonal size and the V and J genes are those of that table, whereas D and trimming came from the DNA. The data show roughly 150,000 clones, more than 65% seen once. Trimming stripped 5 bases from V and 6 bases from J, with 11 bases between. Germline values: CDR1 MNHEY, CDR2 SVGAGI. CDR3 size: 14 residues. The sequencing sample was made of peripheral blood. V usage is TRBV6-5 and J usage is TRBJ1-6; D not resolved. The receptor comes from a human donor in a cohort sampled during active COVID-19. The CDR3 region is CASSLVRLNSPLHF. In DNA, the CDR3 is TGTGCCAGCAGTCTTGTCAGACTTAATTCACCCCTCCACTTT.